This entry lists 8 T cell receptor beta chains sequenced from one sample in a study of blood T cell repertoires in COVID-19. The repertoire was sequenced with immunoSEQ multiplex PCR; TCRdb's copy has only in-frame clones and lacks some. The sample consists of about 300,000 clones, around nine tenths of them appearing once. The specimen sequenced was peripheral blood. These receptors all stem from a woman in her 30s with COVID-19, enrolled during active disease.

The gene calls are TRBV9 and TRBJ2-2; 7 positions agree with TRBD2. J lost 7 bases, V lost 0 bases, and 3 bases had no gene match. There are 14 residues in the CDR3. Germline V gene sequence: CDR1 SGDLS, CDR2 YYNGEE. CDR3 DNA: TGTGCCAGCAGCGTAGGGCGGGGGTTCGGGGAGCTGTTTTTT. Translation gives CASSVGRGFGELFF.

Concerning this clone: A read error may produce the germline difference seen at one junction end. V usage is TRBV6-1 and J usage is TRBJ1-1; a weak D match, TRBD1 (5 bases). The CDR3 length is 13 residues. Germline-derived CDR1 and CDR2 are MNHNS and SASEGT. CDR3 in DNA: TGTGCCAGCAGGGAAGGGGCGAACACTGAAGCTTTCTTT. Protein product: CASREGANTEAFF.

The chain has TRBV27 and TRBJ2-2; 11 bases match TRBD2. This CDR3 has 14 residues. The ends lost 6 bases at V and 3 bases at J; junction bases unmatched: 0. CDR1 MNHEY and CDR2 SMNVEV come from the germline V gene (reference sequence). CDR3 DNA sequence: TGTGCCAGCAGGGGACTAGCGGACACCGGGGAGCTGTTTTTT. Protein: CASRGLADTGELFF.

CDR3 sequence reads: CATSRDTGKSEQYF. For the CDR3, the DNA is TGTGCCACCAGCAGAGATACAGGGAAATCCGAGCAGTACTTC. J is TRBJ2-7 and V is TRBV15, with a possible D match to TRBD1 (6 bases). This CDR3 is 14 amino acids long. The germline V gene has CDR1 LNHNV and CDR2 YYDKDF (reference sequence). Trimming took 0 bases from V and 6 from J, leaving 12 bases between them.

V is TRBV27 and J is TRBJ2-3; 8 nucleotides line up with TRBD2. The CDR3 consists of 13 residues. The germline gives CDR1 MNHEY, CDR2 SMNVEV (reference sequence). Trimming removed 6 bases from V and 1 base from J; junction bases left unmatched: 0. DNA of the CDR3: TGTGCCAGCAGAGCGGGGGGCACAGATACGCAGTATTTT. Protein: CASRAGGTDTQYF.

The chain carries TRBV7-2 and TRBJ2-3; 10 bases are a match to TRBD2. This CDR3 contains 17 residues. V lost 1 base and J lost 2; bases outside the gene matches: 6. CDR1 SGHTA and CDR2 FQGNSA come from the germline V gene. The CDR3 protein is CASSLGLLAGYTDTQYF. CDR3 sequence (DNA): TGTGCCAGCAGCTTAGGGTTACTAGCGGGGTACACAGATACGCAGTATTTT.

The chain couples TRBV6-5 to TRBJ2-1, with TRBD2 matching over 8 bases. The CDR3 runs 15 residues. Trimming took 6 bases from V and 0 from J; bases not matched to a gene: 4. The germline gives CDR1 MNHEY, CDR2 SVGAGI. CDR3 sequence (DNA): TGTGCCAGCAGACGGGGGGGCAGCTCCTACAATGAGCAGTTCTTC. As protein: CASRRGGSSYNEQFF.

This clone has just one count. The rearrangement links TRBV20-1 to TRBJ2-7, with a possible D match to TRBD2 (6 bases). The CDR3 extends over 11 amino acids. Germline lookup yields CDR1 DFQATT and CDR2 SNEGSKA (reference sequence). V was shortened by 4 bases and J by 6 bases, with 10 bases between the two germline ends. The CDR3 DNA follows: TGCAGTGCTACGGCGGGGCCCGAGCAGTACGTC. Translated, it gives CSATAGPEQYV.